This T cell receptor beta chain derives from a study of blood T cell repertoires in COVID-19 (dated by TCRdb to the early 2020s). With respect to the entire study: Collaborator samples came from the United States, Italy and Spain and covered acute and convalescent phases of COVID-19. The material from the prospective study consisted of cDNA or gDNA derived from T cells, B-cell-depleted T cells, or PBMCs. Subjects who had been exposed to COVID-19, were actively infected with it, or had recovered from it provided the deeply sampled blood TCRbeta repertoires that made up the dataset. The repertoires were made available in a free public database intended to serve as a resource for research on the immune response to SARS-CoV-2. Samples were obtained from the ongoing ImmuneRACE study (first 160 participants) and from about 1,300 subjects provided by 6 global collaborators. A de-identified subject ID, COVID-19 status, age in years and sex were almost always included in the sample metadata. HLA class I and class II types, where available, came from metadata supplied by the sample provider rather than from assay-based typing. The full study reports these points: The amount of clinical and demographic metadata varied by source and participant and was provided uncurated.

TCRbeta CDR3 regions were amplified from genomic DNA using the immunoSEQ Assay, a bias-controlled multiplex PCR. Processing in the source paper ran as follows. The number of nucleated cells in each sample was estimated from the amplification of reference gene primers within the assay. To quantify the absolute abundance of each unique TCRbeta CDR3 rearrangement, sequence reads were collapsed and filtered. For each sample, productive Simpson clonality was calculated as the square root of Simpson's diversity index across productive rearrangements. The clones in this table, taken by TCRdb from immuneACCESS, are in-frame only. Not every clone is retained; where verified, under half of the shortfall comes from an unresolved V gene, and the cause of the rest is unknown. D and trimming were read from the DNA, whereas the V and J calls and clone size are those reported in that table. A total of about 210,000 clones appear in this sample, 65% to 85% of them only once. 3.5% to 4.5% of the sample comes from the top ten.

Notes on this clone: No antigen is known for it. Base qualities are missing; no much larger clone stands one base away.

The CDR3, from cysteine to phenylalanine, totals 16 residues. The entry retains the CDR3 DNA only, 48 bases that are in frame from base 1. Based on the germline V gene, the CDR1 and CDR2 sequences are MGHDK and SYGVNS. Unmatched junction bases come to 11, with V trimmed by 5 bases and J by 7 bases. Participants in the prospective study were enrolled through a virtual design, were aged roughly 18 to 100 years, and lived in roughly 26 United States geographic areas. To assign participants to cohorts, the prospective study relied on clinical history that participants themselves reported in a screening survey and a study questionnaire. Mobile phlebotomists in the prospective study collected whole blood, serum and a nasopharyngeal or oropharyngeal swab from every participant. Prospective study participants could optionally give additional blood draws and questionnaires over an approximately 2-month period. Blood samples from the prospective study were shipped frozen or at room temperature prior to DNA extraction.

Recombination linked TRBV25-1 to TRBJ1-4, and 9 bases in between align with TRBD1. The TCR comes from a young man with acute COVID-19. The source material was PBMCs or T cells enriched from blood (not recorded which). The CDR3 corresponds to CASSFPRTGESEKLFF. The bases read TGTGCCAGCAGTTTCCCACGGACAGGGGAAAGTGAAAAACTGTTTTTT.